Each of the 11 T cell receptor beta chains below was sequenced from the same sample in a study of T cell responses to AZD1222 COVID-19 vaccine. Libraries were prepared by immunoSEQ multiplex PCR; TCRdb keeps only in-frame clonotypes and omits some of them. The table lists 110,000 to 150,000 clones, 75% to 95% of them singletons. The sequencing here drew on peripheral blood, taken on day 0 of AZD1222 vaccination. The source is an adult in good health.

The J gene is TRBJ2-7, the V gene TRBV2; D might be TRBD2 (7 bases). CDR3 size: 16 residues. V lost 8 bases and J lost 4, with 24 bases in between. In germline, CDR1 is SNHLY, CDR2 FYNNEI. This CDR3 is CASLRFGGTMTYEQYF. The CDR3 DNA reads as TGTGCCAGCCTCCGATTCGGGGGGACAATGACTTACGAGCAGTACTTC.

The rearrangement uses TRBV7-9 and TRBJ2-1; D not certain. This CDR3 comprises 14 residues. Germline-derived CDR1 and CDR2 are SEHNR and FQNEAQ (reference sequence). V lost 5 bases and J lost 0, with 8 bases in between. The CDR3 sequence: CASSHSSSYNEQFF. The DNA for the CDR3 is TGTGCCAGCAGCCACTCGAGCTCCTACAATGAGCAGTTCTTC.

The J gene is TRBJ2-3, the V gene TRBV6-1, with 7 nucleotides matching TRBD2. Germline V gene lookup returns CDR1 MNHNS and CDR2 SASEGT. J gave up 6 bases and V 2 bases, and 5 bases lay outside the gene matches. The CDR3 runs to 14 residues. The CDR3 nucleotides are TGTGCCAGCAGTGAATCCGGGGGGTTGGATACGCAGTATTTT. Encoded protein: CASSESGGLDTQYF.

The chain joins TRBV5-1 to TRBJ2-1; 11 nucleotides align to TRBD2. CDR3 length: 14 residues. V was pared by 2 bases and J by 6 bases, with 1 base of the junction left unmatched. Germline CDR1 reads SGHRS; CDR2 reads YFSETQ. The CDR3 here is CASSFGTSGNEQFF. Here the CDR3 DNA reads TGCGCCAGCAGCTTCGGGACTAGCGGCAATGAGCAGTTCTTC.

CDR3 sequence reads: CASSKGDRVGLETQYF. The CDR3 bases are TGTGCCAGCAGCAAAGGGGACAGGGTAGGATTGGAGACCCAGTACTTC. The chain links TRBV21-1 to TRBJ2-5; the table's D call TRBD1 went unverified against the DNA. TRBV21-1 is a pseudogene locus. The CDR3 spans 16 residues.

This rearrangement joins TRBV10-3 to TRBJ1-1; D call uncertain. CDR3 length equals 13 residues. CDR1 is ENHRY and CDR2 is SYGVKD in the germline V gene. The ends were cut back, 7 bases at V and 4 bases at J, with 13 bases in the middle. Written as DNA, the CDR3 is TGTGCCATCACAGTAGGTCCCCTCACTGAAGCTTTCTTT. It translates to CAITVGPLTEAFF.

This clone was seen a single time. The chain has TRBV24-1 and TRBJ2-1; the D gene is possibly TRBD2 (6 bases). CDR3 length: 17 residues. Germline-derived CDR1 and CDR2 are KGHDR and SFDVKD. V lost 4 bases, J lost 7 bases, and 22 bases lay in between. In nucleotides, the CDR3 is TGTGCCACCAGTGACCACGGGACTTTAGGTTTAGATAATGAGCAGTTCTTC. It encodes CATSDHGTLGLDNEQFF.

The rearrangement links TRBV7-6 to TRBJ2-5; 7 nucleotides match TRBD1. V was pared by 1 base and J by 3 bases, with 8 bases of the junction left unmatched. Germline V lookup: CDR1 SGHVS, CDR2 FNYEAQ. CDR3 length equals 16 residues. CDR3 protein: CASSLGGRGIEETQYF. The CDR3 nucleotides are TGTGCCAGCAGCTTAGGGGGCAGGGGGATTGAAGAGACCCAGTACTTC.

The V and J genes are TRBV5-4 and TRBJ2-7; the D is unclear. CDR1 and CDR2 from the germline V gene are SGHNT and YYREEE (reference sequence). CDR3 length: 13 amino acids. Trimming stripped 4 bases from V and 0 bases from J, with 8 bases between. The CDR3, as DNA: TGTGCCAGCAGCCCCAGCCCCTCCTACGAGCAGTACTTC. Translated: CASSPSPSYEQYF.

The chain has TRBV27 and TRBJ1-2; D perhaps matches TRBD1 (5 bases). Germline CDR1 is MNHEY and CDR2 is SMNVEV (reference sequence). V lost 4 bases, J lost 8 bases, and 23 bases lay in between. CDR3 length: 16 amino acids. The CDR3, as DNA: TGTGCCAGCAGTTCCCCCCAGGGAATACTAGTAGGCGGCTACACCTTC. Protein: CASSSPQGILVGGYTF.

The CDR3 reads CASSLYSGRDSYEQYF. The CDR3 nucleotides read TGTGCCAGCAGCCTATATAGCGGGAGGGATTCCTACGAGCAGTACTTC. V is TRBV11-3 and J is TRBJ2-7, with 11 bases aligning to TRBD2. After removal of 5 bases from V and 1 base from J, the junction contained 7 bases not matched to a gene. Germline CDR1 SGHNT, CDR2 YENEEA. The CDR3 covers 16 residues.